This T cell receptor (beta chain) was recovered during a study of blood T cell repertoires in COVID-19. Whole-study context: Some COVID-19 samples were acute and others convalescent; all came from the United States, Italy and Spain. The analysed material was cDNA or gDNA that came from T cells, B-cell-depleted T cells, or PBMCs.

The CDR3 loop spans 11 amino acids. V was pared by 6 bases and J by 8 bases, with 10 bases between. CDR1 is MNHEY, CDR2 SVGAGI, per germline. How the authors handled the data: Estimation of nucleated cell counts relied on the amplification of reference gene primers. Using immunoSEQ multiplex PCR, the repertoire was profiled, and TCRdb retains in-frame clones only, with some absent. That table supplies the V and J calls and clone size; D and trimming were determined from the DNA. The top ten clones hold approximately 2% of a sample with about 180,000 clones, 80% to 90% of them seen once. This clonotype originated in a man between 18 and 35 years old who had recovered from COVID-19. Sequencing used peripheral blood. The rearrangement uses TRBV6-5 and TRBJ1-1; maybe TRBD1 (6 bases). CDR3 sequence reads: CASRQTGEAFF. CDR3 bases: TGTGCCAGCAGGCAGACAGGAGAAGCTTTCTTT.